Here is one T cell receptor (beta chain) with its context. Its antigen is undetermined. The entry originates in a study of beta chain features in type 1 diabetes. Whole-study findings and limits: Shorter templates might be favored by PCR, and equally so in patients and in controls. Insertions were fewer and deletions more numerous at VDJ junctions in type 1 diabetes patients. Patients with Type 1 diabetes showed moderately but significantly shorter TCRB CDR3s in all four CD4+ subsets.

Expressed TCRB transcripts were sequenced because the entire RNA isolate underwent reverse transcription. Read counts averaged roughly 3.7 million for samples of naive, central memory and regulatory T cells. The table came from immunoSEQ multiplex PCR; TCRdb's copy has only in-frame clones and leaves some out. The data contain about 650,000 clones, over 10% of them singletons. Each of the CD4+ naive, central memory, regulatory and stem cell-like memory populations was sorted via CD45RO/CCR7/CD25/CD127/CD95/CD27. There are 14 residues in the CDR3. V lost 6 bases, J lost 7 bases, and 8 bases stayed unmatched. Germline CDR1 and CDR2: MNHEY and SVGAGI.

Sequencing was performed on naive CD4+ T cells from blood. This receptor was identified in a man aged 25 to 40 with type 1 diabetes. The chain carries TRBV6-5 and TRBJ1-5, with 8 bases aligning to TRBD1. As DNA, the CDR3 is TGTGCCAGCAGCCTACAGGGGGGCGGACAGCCCCAGCATTTT. Its translation is CASSLQGGGQPQHF.